Following are 5 T cell receptor beta chains from one sample sequenced in a study of blood T cell repertoires in COVID-19. Profiling relied on immunoSEQ multiplex PCR, and the TCRdb table lists in-frame clones only, not all of them. Of 200,000 to 300,000 clones listed, approximately 86% are singletons. Sequences were obtained from peripheral blood. Receptors were obtained from a woman aged 55-70 years with COVID-19, enrolled during active disease.

The gene calls are TRBV28 and TRBJ1-1; perhaps TRBD1 as D (6 bases). CDR1 is MDHEN and CDR2 is SYDVKM in the germline V gene. The CDR3 runs to 15 residues. V gave up 11 bases and J gave up 3 bases, with 22 bases separating them. CDR3: CASKGGALRDTEAFF. In DNA, the CDR3 is TGTGCCTCTAAAGGGGGGGCATTGAGGGACACTGAAGCTTTCTTT. The full variable domain, with the rest looked up from reference TRBV28 and TRBJ1-1, is DVKVTQSSRYLVKRTGEKVFLECVQDMDHENMFWYRQDPGLGLRLIYFSYDVKMKEKGDIPEGYSVSREKKERFSLILESASTNQTSMYLCASKGGALRDTEAFFGQGTRLTVV.

The chain is built from TRBV19 and TRBJ1-2; TRBD1 matches 7 bases. CDR1 is LNHDA and CDR2 is SQIVND in the germline V gene (reference sequence). With 3 bases clipped from V and 2 bases from J, the junction kept 9 bases outside the gene matches. The CDR3 has 16 residues. CDR3 sequence: CASSILRGQINYGYTF. As DNA, the CDR3 is TGTGCCAGTAGTATTTTGAGGGGACAGATCAACTATGGCTACACCTTC.

There are a few counts of this clone. The CDR3 sequence is CASSLWGRDTILRGYGYTF. The CDR3 DNA follows: TGTGCCAGCAGCTTATGGGGACGGGACACGATATTGAGGGGCTATGGCTACACCTTC. The rearrangement links TRBV7-9 to TRBJ1-2, with D possibly being TRBD1 (6 bases). The CDR3 runs to 19 residues. Germline V gene lookup returns CDR1 SEHNR and CDR2 FQNEAQ (reference sequence). V lost 2 bases to trimming and J lost 4 bases, with 26 bases between them.

The rearrangement joins TRBV24-1 to TRBJ1-4; no firm D call. Germline lookup yields CDR1 KGHDR and CDR2 SFDVKD. Trimming took 2 bases from V and 7 from J, leaving 13 bases between them. The CDR3 contains 15 residues. Here the CDR3 DNA reads TGTGCCACCAGTGATTGGAGTCTGGGTGGTGAAAAACTGTTTTTT. This codes for CATSDWSLGGEKLFF.

The chain couples TRBV19 to TRBJ1-5, with no clear D. V was clipped by 2 bases and J by 0 bases, with 5 bases between them. This CDR3 is 14 amino acids long. Germline loops: CDR1 LNHDA, CDR2 SQIVND (reference sequence). Here the CDR3 DNA reads TGTGCCAGTAGTATAAACTATAGCAATCAGCCCCAGCATTTT. As protein: CASSINYSNQPQHF.